Below are 3 T cell receptor beta chains sequenced from a single sample in a study of T cell repertoires in aging, cancer and after chemotherapy. Peripheral blood genomic DNA, not sorted cells or RNA, was the template. Rearranged V-D-J TRB sequences were amplified with a mixed TRB-A/B primer pool. TCRdb reprocessed the multiplex PCR reads via MiXCR and lists one record per CDR3 protein. Found here are roughly 6,600 distinct CDR3 sequences, 21% of them singletons; the top ten hold roughly 2.6%. Sequences were obtained from blood. Receptors originate from a human donor with a blood cancer.

In this sample, this clonotype turned up a few times. This chain uses TRBV9 with TRBJ2-6; D unclear. The V end was cut by 2 bases, the J end by 8 bases, with 8 bases between. Germline loops: CDR1 SGDLS, CDR2 YYNGEE. CDR3 length equals 13 residues. DNA of the CDR3: TGTGCCAGCAGCGTCGAGTGGTCCAACGTCCTGACTTTC. This translates into CASSVEWSNVLTF.

In its sample, this clonotype is medium-sized. The chain uses TRBV7-6 and TRBJ2-2, with D unresolved. Germline CDR1 and CDR2: SGHVS and FNYEAQ. The CDR3 length is 14 residues. V was clipped by 1 base and J by 4 bases, with 7 bases between them. CDR3 amino acids: CASSLDPGTGELFF. In nucleotides, the CDR3 is TGTGCCAGCAGCTTAGACCCCGGCACCGGGGAGCTGTTTTTT.

This clonotype is termed medium-sized. The chain carries TRBV6-1 and TRBJ2-1; D gene ambiguous. This CDR3 has 13 amino acids. The V end was cut by 3 bases, the J end by 4 bases, with 7 bases between. CDR1 MNHNS and CDR2 SASEGT come from the germline V gene. The CDR3 sequence: CASSDTDYNEQFF. The CDR3 DNA reads TGTGCCAGCAGTGACACAGATTACAATGAGCAGTTCTTC.